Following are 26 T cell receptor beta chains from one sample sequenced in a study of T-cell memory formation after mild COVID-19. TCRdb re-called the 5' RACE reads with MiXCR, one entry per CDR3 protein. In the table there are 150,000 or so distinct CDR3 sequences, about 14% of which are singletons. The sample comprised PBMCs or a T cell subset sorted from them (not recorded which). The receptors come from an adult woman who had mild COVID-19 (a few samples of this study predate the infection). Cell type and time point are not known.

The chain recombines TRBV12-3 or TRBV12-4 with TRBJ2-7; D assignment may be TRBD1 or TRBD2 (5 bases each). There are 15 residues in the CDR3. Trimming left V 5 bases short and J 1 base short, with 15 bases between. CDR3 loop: CASSRPGTGSYEQYF. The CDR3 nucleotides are TGTGCCAGCAGTCGCCCTGGGACGGGGTCCTACGAGCAGTACTTC.

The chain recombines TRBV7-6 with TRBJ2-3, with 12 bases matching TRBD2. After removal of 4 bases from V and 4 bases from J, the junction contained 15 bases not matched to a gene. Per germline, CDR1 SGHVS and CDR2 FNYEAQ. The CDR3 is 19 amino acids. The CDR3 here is CASSSPRGLAGGPADTQYF. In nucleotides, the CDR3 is TGTGCCAGCAGCTCGCCTCGAGGGCTAGCGGGGGGGCCTGCAGATACGCAGTATTTT.

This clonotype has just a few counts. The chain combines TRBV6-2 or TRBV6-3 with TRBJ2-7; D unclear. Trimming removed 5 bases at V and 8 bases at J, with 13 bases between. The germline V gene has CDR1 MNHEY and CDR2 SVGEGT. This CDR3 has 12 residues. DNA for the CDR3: TGTGCCAGCAGTACATGGGGATTCCAGCAGTACTTC. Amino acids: CASSTWGFQQYF.

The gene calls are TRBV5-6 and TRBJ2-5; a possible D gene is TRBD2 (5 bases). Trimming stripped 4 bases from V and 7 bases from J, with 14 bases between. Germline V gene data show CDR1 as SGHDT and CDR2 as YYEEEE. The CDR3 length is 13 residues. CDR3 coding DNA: TGTGCCAGCAGCCGCATGGACTGGGGGACCCAGTACTTC. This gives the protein CASSRMDWGTQYF.

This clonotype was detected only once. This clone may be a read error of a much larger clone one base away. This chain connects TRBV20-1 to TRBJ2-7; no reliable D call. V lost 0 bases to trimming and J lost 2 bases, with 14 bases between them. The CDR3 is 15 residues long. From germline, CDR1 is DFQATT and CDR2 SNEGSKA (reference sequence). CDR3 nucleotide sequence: TGCAGTGCTAGAGATCGGCCTGTGTACCCCTACGAGCAGTACTTC. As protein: CSARDRPVYPYEQYF.

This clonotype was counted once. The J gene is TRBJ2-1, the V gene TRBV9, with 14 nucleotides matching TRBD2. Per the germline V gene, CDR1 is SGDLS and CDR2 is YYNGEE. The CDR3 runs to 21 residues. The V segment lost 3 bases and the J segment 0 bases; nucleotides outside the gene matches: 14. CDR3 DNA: TGTGCCAGCAGCGCAGACGGGACTAGCGGGAGAGTCGGCAGCTCCTACAATGAGCAGTTCTTC. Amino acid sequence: CASSADGTSGRVGSSYNEQFF.

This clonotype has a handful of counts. The chain's CDR3 is CASSSSGTGKTNTEAFF. The CDR3 DNA is TGTGCCAGCAGTTCCTCCGGGACAGGCAAGACGAACACTGAAGCTTTCTTT. The chain combines TRBV6-6 with TRBJ1-1, with 8 bases fitting TRBD1. Germline V lookup: CDR1 MNHNY, CDR2 SVGAGI (reference sequence). J gave up 1 base and V 4 bases, and 11 bases lay outside the gene matches. CDR3 length: 17 residues.

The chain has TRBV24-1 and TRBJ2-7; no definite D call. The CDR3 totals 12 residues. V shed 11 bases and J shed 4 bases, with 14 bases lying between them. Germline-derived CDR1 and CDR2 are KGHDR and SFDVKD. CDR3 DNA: TGTGCCATCAGCCCGGGCGGATACGAGCAGTACTTC. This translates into CAISPGGYEQYF.

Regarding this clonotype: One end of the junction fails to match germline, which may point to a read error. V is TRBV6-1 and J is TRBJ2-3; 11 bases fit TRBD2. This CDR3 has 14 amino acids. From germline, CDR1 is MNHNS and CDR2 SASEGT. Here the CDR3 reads CASRETSGIPPLDF. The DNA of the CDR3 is TGTGCCAGCCGGGAGACTAGCGGGATTCCTCCCCTGGATTTT.

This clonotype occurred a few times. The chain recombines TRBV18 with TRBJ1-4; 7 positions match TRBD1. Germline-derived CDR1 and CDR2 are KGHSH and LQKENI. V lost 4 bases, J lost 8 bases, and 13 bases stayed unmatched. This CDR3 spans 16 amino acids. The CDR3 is CASSRFTGELSEKLFF. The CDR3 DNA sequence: TGTGCCAGCTCACGTTTCACAGGGGAGCTGAGCGAAAAACTGTTTTTT.

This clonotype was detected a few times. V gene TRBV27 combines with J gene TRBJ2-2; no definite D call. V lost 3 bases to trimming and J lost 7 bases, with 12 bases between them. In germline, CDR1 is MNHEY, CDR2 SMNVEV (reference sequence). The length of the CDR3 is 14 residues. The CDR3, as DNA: TGTGCCAGCAGTTTGCGGAGCGTGGGCGGGGAGCTGTTTTTT. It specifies CASSLRSVGGELFF.

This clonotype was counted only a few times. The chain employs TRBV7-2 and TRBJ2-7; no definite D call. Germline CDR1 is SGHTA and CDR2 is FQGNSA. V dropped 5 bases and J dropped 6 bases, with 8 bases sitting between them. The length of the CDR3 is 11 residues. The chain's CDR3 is CASSLITEQYF. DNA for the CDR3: TGTGCCAGCAGCCTAATCACCGAGCAGTACTTC.

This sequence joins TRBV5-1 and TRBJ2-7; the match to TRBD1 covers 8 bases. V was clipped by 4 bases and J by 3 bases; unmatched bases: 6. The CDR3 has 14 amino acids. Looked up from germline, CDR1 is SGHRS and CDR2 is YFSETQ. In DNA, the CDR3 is TGCGCCAGCAGCCAGGGGACAGGAATCTACGAGCAGTACTTC. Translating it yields CASSQGTGIYEQYF.

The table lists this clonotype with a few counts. The CDR3 coding sequence is TGCGCCAGCAGCTTAAGGACTAGCGGTCAACAATTCTCCTACGAGCAGTACTTC. Amino acid sequence: CASSLRTSGQQFSYEQYF. The genes are TRBV5-1 and TRBJ2-7; 10 bases agree with TRBD2. V trimming: 2 bases; J trimming: 0 bases; junction bases outside the gene matches: 11. Germline assignment: CDR1 SGHRS and CDR2 YFSETQ. This CDR3 region has 18 residues. Supplemented by reference TRBV5-1 and TRBJ2-7, the full variable domain reads KAGVTQTPRYLIKTRGQQVTLSCSPISGHRSVSWYQQTPGQGLQFLFEYFSETQRNKGNFPGRFSGRQFSNSRSEMNVSTLELGDSALYLCASSLRTSGQQFSYEQYFGPGTRLTVT.

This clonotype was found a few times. The CDR3 is CASSFGINLEAFF. CDR3 coding DNA: TGTGCCAGCAGTTTTGGGATAAACCTTGAAGCTTTCTTT. This rearrangement joins TRBV12-3 or TRBV12-4 to TRBJ1-1; D not resolved. The CDR3 loop spans 13 amino acids. V lost 3 bases and J 7 bases, leaving 12 bases between the germline ends.

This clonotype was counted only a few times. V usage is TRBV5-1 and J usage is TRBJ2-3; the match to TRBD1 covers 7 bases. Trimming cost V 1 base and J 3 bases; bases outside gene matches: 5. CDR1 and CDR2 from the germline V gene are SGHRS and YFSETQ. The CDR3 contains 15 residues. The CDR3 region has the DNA TGCGCCAGCAGCTTGTCGAGGACAGGAACAGATACGCAGTATTTT. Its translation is CASSLSRTGTDTQYF. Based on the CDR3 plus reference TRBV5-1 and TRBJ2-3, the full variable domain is KAGVTQTPRYLIKTRGQQVTLSCSPISGHRSVSWYQQTPGQGLQFLFEYFSETQRNKGNFPGRFSGRQFSNSRSEMNVSTLELGDSALYLCASSLSRTGTDTQYFGPGTRLTVL.

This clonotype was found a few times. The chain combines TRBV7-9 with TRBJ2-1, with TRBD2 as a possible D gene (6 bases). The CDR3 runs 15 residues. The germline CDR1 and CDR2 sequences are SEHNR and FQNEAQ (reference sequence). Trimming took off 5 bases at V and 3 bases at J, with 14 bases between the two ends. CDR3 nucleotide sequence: TGTGCCAGCAGCCCGGGACTCGGAGGCTACAATGAGCAGTTCTTC. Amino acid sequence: CASSPGLGGYNEQFF.

CDR3 bases: TGTGCCAGCAGTGAACAGGGGTTGAACACTGAAGCTTTCTTT. It codes for CASSEQGLNTEAFF. The V and J genes are TRBV2 and TRBJ1-1; the D gene is possibly TRBD1 (6 bases). The CDR3 is 14 residues long. Germline V gene sequence: CDR1 SNHLY, CDR2 FYNNEI. V lost 2 bases to trimming and J lost 0 bases, with 7 bases between them.

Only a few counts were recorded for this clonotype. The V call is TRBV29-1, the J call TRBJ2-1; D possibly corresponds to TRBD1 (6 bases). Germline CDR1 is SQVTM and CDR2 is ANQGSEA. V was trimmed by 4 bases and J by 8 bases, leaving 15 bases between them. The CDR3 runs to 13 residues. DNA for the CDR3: TGCAGCGTTGTGGCGCAGGGGAACGATGAGCAGTTCTTC. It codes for CSVVAQGNDEQFF.

The CDR3, as DNA: TGTGCCAGCAGCTTGGATCCGGGGCGACGAGAGACCCAGTACTTC. Translation: CASSLDPGRRETQYF. The J gene is TRBJ2-5, the V gene TRBV5-6; D may be TRBD1 or TRBD2 (5 bases each). V was pared by 0 bases and J by 4 bases, with 13 bases between. Looked up from germline, CDR1 is SGHDT and CDR2 is YYEEEE. This CDR3 comprises 15 residues. Filled out from reference TRBV5-6 and TRBJ2-5, the complete variable domain reads DAGVTQSPTHLIKTRGQQVTLRCSPKSGHDTVSWYQQALGQGPQFIFQYYEEEERQRGNFPDRFSGHQFPNYSSELNVNALLLGDSALYLCASSLDPGRRETQYFGPGTRLLVL.

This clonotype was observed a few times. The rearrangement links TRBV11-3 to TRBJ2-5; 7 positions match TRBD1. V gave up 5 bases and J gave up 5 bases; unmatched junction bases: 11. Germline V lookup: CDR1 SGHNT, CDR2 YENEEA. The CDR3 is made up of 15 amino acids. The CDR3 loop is CASSPTGVSRETQYF. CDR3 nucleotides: TGTGCCAGCAGCCCAACAGGGGTCTCGAGGGAGACCCAGTACTTC.

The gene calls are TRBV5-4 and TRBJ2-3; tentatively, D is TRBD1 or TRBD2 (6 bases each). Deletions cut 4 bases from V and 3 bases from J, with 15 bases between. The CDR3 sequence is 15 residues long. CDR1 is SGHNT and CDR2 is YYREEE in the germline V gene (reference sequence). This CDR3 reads CASSQGGGQTDTQYF. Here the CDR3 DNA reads TGTGCCAGCAGCCAAGGTGGGGGGCAAACAGATACGCAGTATTTT.

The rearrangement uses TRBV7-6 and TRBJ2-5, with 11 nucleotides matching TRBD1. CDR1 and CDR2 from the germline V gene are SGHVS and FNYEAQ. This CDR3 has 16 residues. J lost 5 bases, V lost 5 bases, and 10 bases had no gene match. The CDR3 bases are TGTGCCAGCAGCCAAAATGGACAGGGGGCTCGGGAGACCCAGTACTTC. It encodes CASSQNGQGARETQYF.

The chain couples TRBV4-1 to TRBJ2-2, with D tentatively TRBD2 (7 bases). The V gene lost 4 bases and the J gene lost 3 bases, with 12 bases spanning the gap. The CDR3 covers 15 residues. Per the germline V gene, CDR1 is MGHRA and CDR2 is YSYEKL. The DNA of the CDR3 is TGCGCCAGCAGCCCGGGGGGCAGGGACACCGGGGAGCTGTTTTTT. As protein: CASSPGGRDTGELFF.

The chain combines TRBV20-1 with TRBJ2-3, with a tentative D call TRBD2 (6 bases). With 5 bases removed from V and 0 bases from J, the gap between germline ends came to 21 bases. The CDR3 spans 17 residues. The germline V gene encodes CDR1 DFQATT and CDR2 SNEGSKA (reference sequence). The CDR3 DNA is TGCAGTGCTCCTTTGGGCAGGGAGGTTTGGAGCACAGATACGCAGTATTTT. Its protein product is CSAPLGREVWSTDTQYF.

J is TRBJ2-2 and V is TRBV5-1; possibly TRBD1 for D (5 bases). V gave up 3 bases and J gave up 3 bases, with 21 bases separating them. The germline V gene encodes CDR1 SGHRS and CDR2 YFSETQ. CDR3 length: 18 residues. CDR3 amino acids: CASSWQNSGSTYTGELFF. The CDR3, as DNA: TGCGCCAGCAGCTGGCAAAACTCAGGGTCCACGTACACCGGGGAGCTGTTTTTT. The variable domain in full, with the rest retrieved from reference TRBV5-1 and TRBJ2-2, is KAGVTQTPRYLIKTRGQQVTLSCSPISGHRSVSWYQQTPGQGLQFLFEYFSETQRNKGNFPGRFSGRQFSNSRSEMNVSTLELGDSALYLCASSWQNSGSTYTGELFFGEGSRLTVL.